This T cell receptor beta chain comes out of a study of T cells in tuberculosis. Study findings and constraints: Samples were chosen by availability of cryopreserved specimens.

Sample time point: new active TB diagnosis, blood taken before or within 7 days of starting treatment. Unsorted cryopreserved PBMC were sequenced, averaging roughly 99,000 T cells per clinical donor. The table came from immunoSEQ multiplex PCR; TCRdb's copy has only in-frame clones and leaves some out. The sample contains about 38,000 clones, roughly 95% of which appear only once. Only one count was recorded for this clone. The antigen is not known. This TCR derives from an adult with tuberculosis. The sample here was PBMCs, taken at tuberculosis diagnosis.

The CDR3 loop is CASSLAKGQGREKLFF. In DNA form, the CDR3 reads TGTGCCAGCAGCTTGGCCAAGGGCCAGGGGCGTGAAAAACTGTTTTTT. This chain links TRBV5-4 with TRBJ1-4; D is perhaps TRBD1 (6 bases). V lost 0 bases and J 7 bases, leaving 16 bases between the germline ends. CDR1 and CDR2 from the germline V gene are SGHNT and YYREEE (reference sequence). This CDR3 is 16 amino acids long.